The 21 T cell receptor beta chains below were found in one sample sequenced in a study of T cell clones after liver transplantation. Profiling relied on immunoSEQ multiplex PCR, and the TCRdb table lists in-frame clones only, not all of them. The sample contains a few thousand clones, 25% to 30% of which appear only once. These receptors' targets are unknown. Proliferating CFSE-low MLR cells were sequenced to define alloreactive TCRbeta sequences. Sequenced input: CD4+ T cells from cultured PBMCs. The receptors shown here come from a human patient who received a liver transplant. A subset of T cells may come from the graft donor.

A note on this clone: This same CDR3 is encoded by further DNA sequences in the sample. The chain is built from TRBV5-1 and TRBJ2-1; a weak D match, TRBD2 (7 bases). The V gene's germline CDR1 is SGHRS and CDR2 YFSETQ. CDR3 length equals 16 residues. V gave up 0 bases and J gave up 2 bases, with 12 bases separating them. CDR3 sequence reads: CASSLGLGGAYNEQFF. DNA of the CDR3: TGCGCCAGCAGCTTGGGATTAGGGGGGGCCTACAATGAGCAGTTCTTC.

This clone was found a few times. The V gene is TRBV10-3, the J gene TRBJ1-2; a possible D gene is TRBD1 (6 bases). The CDR3 totals 15 residues. V lost 4 bases, J lost 4 bases, and 16 bases lay in between. The germline V gene has CDR1 ENHRY and CDR2 SYGVKD. DNA of the CDR3: TGTGCCATCAGTGCTCAATCGGACAGCGCCTATGGCTACACCTTC. This sequence encodes CAISAQSDSAYGYTF.

In nucleotides, the CDR3 is TGTGCCAGCAGCCGCAGGGTCGCCTACGAGCAGTACTTC. Protein: CASSRRVAYEQYF. The chain recombines TRBV5-6 with TRBJ2-7; D possibly corresponds to TRBD1 (5 bases). Germline V gene data show CDR1 as SGHDT and CDR2 as YYEEEE. The CDR3 is 13 residues long. Trimming stripped 4 bases from V and 2 bases from J, with 10 bases between. Combining the CDR3 with reference TRBV5-6 and TRBJ2-7 gives the whole variable domain DAGVTQSPTHLIKTRGQQVTLRCSPKSGHDTVSWYQQALGQGPQFIFQYYEEEERQRGNFPDRFSGHQFPNYSSELNVNALLLGDSALYLCASSRRVAYEQYFGPGTRLTVT.

J is TRBJ2-3 and V is TRBV9; no firm D call. V was shortened by 2 bases and J by 0 bases, with 16 bases between the two germline ends. Germline-derived CDR1 and CDR2 are SGDLS and YYNGEE. This CDR3 has 17 amino acids. The CDR3 sequence is CASSVGRALGSTDTQYF. CDR3 coding DNA: TGTGCCAGCAGCGTCGGGCGCGCCCTGGGCAGCACAGATACGCAGTATTTT.

V usage is TRBV28 and J usage is TRBJ1-5; 7 bases are a match to TRBD1. This CDR3 has 14 residues. Germline loops: CDR1 MDHEN, CDR2 SYDVKM. J was trimmed by 6 bases and V by 3 bases; bases with no gene match: 5. The CDR3 DNA is TGTGCCAGCAGTTTGACAGGGTGGTTTCAGCCCCAGCATTTT. Translating it yields CASSLTGWFQPQHF.

The chain has TRBV11-2 and TRBJ2-7, with D maybe TRBD2 (5 bases). Germline assignment: CDR1 SGHAT and CDR2 FQNNGV. The CDR3 contains 13 residues. Trimming took 2 bases from V and 0 from J, leaving 5 bases between them. The CDR3 DNA sequence: TGTGCCAGCAGCTTACGGGGCTCCTACGAGCAGTACTTC. Its translation: CASSLRGSYEQYF.

J is TRBJ2-5 and V is TRBV6-5; D is possibly TRBD1 (5 bases). Trimming removed 2 bases from V and 5 bases from J, with 12 bases in between. From germline, CDR1 is MNHEY and CDR2 SVGAGI. The CDR3 runs 14 residues. The CDR3 DNA reads TGTGCCAGCAGTTACCCAGGCAGGGCGGAGACCCAGTACTTC. This gives the protein CASSYPGRAETQYF.

CDR3 bases: TGTGCCAGCCATGGGGGGGCCCTCAATGAAAAACTGTTTTTT. It encodes CASHGGALNEKLFF. The rearrangement uses TRBV28 and TRBJ1-4; TRBD1 might be the D (6 bases). V gave up 8 bases and J gave up 5 bases, with 15 bases separating them. Germline CDR1 reads MDHEN; CDR2 reads SYDVKM. CDR3 size: 14 residues.

This clone came up a few times. The CDR3 is CASSWNKNTEAFF. CDR3 DNA: TGCGCCAGCAGCTGGAACAAGAACACTGAAGCTTTCTTT. V and J are TRBV5-1 and TRBJ1-1, with D unresolved. Trimming shortened V by 3 bases and J by 1 base, and 7 bases separated the two germline ends. Germline CDR1 and CDR2: SGHRS and YFSETQ. The CDR3 is made up of 13 amino acids.

The chain combines TRBV10-3 with TRBJ1-5; no reliable D call. V was clipped by 2 bases and J by 9 bases, with 8 bases between them. CDR3 length: 12 amino acids. The V gene's germline CDR1 is ENHRY and CDR2 SYGVKD. The DNA for the CDR3 is TGTGCCATCAGTGAGACCGACGGGCCCCAGCATTTT. Protein sequence: CAISETDGPQHF.

This clone was found a few times. This chain joins TRBV5-1 and TRBJ2-6; D may be TRBD1 (5 bases). V was clipped by 3 bases and J by 2 bases, with 9 bases between them. This CDR3 spans 15 amino acids. The germline gives CDR1 SGHRS, CDR2 YFSETQ. CDR3 region: CASSSGNTGANVLTF. The CDR3 DNA reads TGCGCCAGCAGCTCAGGGAATACTGGGGCCAACGTCCTGACTTTC.

This clone was seen a handful of times. The CDR3 region is CASSQTGGETQYF. CDR3 nucleotide sequence: TGCGCCAGCAGCCAAACAGGGGGAGAGACCCAGTACTTC. The rearrangement links TRBV4-1 to TRBJ2-5; 8 bases fit TRBD1. CDR3 length: 13 amino acids. The ends lost 2 bases at V and 4 bases at J; junction bases unmatched: 0. The germline gives CDR1 MGHRA, CDR2 YSYEKL.

This clone was counted between two and nine times. The chain joins TRBV7-2 to TRBJ1-4, with D tentatively TRBD1 (5 bases). The CDR3 loop spans 15 amino acids. V lost 3 bases and J 7 bases, leaving 15 bases between the germline ends. Germline V CDR1 and CDR2: SGHTA, FQGNSA. CDR3 in amino acids: CASSLAGGVGEKLFF. CDR3 in DNA: TGTGCCAGCAGCTTGGCCGGGGGAGTGGGTGAAAAACTGTTTTTT.

The chain combines TRBV19 with TRBJ2-2, with 7 bases fitting TRBD2. CDR1 LNHDA and CDR2 SQIVND come from the germline V gene (reference sequence). The junction had 6 bases not matched to a gene; V was cut back by 8 bases and J by 3 bases. The CDR3 has 14 residues. The CDR3: CASLRGRDTGELFF. The CDR3 DNA is TGTGCCAGTCTTAGAGGGAGGGACACCGGGGAGCTGTTTTTT.

This clone turned up a few times. The chain employs TRBV20-1 and TRBJ2-5, with D unclear. The CDR3 totals 11 residues. Germline CDR1 and CDR2: DFQATT and SNEGSKA (reference sequence). The ends were cut back, 5 bases at V and 1 base at J, with 5 bases in the middle. The CDR3 protein is CSAQFQETQYF. CDR3 bases: TGCAGTGCTCAATTCCAAGAGACCCAGTACTTC.

This chain connects TRBV29-1 to TRBJ2-2; TRBD1 agrees at 11 bases. There are 16 residues in the CDR3. Germline CDR1 and CDR2: SQVTM and ANQGSEA. The ends lost 6 bases at V and 5 bases at J; junction bases unmatched: 11. The CDR3 nucleotides read TGCAGCGTGAAGGACAGGGGGCACCTTGGGACCGGGGAGCTGTTTTTT. Translated, it gives CSVKDRGHLGTGELFF.

This clone is medium-sized by share. V gene TRBV7-9 combines with J gene TRBJ1-2; D uncertain. V gave up 1 base and J gave up 0 bases, with 6 bases separating them. The V gene's germline CDR1 is SEHNR and CDR2 FQNEAQ (reference sequence). CDR3 length equals 14 residues. The CDR3 nucleotides read TGTGCCAGCAGCTTAGTTGTAGCTAACTATGGCTACACCTTC. Protein product: CASSLVVANYGYTF.

This clone has more than one count but fewer than ten. The chain links TRBV28 to TRBJ1-5; D possibly corresponds to TRBD1 (6 bases). Germline V gives CDR1 MDHEN, CDR2 SYDVKM. The CDR3 is made up of 15 amino acids. The ends were cut back, 6 bases at V and 4 bases at J, with 16 bases in the middle. CDR3 region: CASREGGPDNQPQHF. The CDR3 coding sequence is TGTGCCAGCAGGGAGGGGGGCCCCGATAATCAGCCCCAGCATTTT.

This clone was found a few times. CDR3 protein: CASRGTVVETQYF. Here the CDR3 DNA reads TGTGCCAGCAGGGGGACAGTTGTGGAGACCCAGTACTTC. The chain employs TRBV6-1 and TRBJ2-5, with TRBD1 matching over 7 bases. J was trimmed by 5 bases and V by 6 bases; bases with no gene match: 6. This CDR3 spans 13 amino acids. Germline-derived CDR1 and CDR2 are MNHNS and SASEGT.

This clone occurred a few times. The CDR3 reads CASSPIGQFSIPGELFF. The CDR3, as DNA: TGTGCCAGCTCGCCCATTGGACAGTTTTCCATCCCCGGGGAGCTGTTTTTT. This chain links TRBV18 with TRBJ2-2; weak D call: TRBD1 (6 bases). The CDR3 totals 17 residues. CDR1 and CDR2 from the germline V gene are KGHSH and LQKENI. V lost 6 bases to trimming and J lost 6 bases, with 23 bases between them.

This chain links TRBV18 with TRBJ1-2; 9 nucleotides align to TRBD1. Germline V CDR1 and CDR2: KGHSH, LQKENI. V lost 4 bases and J lost 4; bases outside the gene matches: 7. The CDR3 is made up of 15 amino acids. CDR3 region: CASSLSGDRAYGYTF. The DNA for the CDR3 is TGTGCCAGCTCACTAAGCGGGGACAGGGCCTATGGCTACACCTTC.